Listed below are T cell receptor beta chains from one sample, sequenced in a study of tissue T cells after allogeneic stem cell transplantation. TCRdb keeps only in-frame clones here, not all; method: immunoSEQ multiplex PCR. The repertoire includes about 4,100 clones, around four fifths of them detected once, and about 10% sits in the top ten. Sequenced here: esophageal tissue, sampled at autopsy. The receptors derive from a male patient aged 60 or over with steroid-refractory graft-versus-host disease after an allogeneic stem cell transplant. Among the T cells, some may be from the graft donor. Each CDR3 is given with its conserved first and last residue. A D gene is named only where the DNA matches it firmly. Part of the rows lack a size; the others show once, few, many or a class for expanded clones.

CDR3: CASSIVGGGAEAFF; DNA: TGTGCCAGTAGTATTGTTGGAGGGGGGGCTGAAGCTTTCTTT; D: NA; V: TRBV19; length: 14; size: NA; J: TRBJ1-1
CDR3: CATSDSRGRGGPHNEQFF; DNA: TGTGCCACCAGTGATTCCCGGGGGCGGGGGGGACCCCACAATGAGCAGTTCTTC; D: TRBD2; V: TRBV24-1; length: 18; size: NA; J: TRBJ2-1
CDR3: CSVGQPKNTEAFF; DNA: TGCAGCGTGGGACAGCCAAAGAACACTGAAGCTTTCTTT; D: TRBD1; V: TRBV29-1; length: 13; size: NA; J: TRBJ1-1
CDR3: CASSTGTVVYEQYF; DNA: TGTGCCAGCAGCACTGGGACAGTGGTCTACGAGCAGTACTTC; D: TRBD1; V: TRBV9; length: 14; size: few; J: TRBJ2-7
CDR3: CASSLLSGGTFYEQYF; DNA: TGTGCCAGCAGCCTTTTAAGCGGGGGTACTTTCTACGAGCAGTACTTC; D: TRBD2; V: TRBV4-2; length: 16; size: once; J: TRBJ2-7
CDR3: CASSGRGGRNYGYTF; DNA: TGTGCCAGCAGCGGGAGGGGCGGACGGAACTATGGCTACACCTTC; D: NA; V: TRBV13; length: 15; size: large; J: TRBJ1-2
CDR3: CASSLDPRAARSSYEQYF; DNA: TGTGCCAGCAGCTTGGATCCGCGGGCGGCCCGAAGTTCCTACGAGCAGTACTTC; D: NA; V: TRBV5-4; length: 18; size: NA; J: TRBJ2-7
CDR3: CASSTHSGTDTQYF; DNA: TGTGCCAGCAGTACCCACAGTGGCACAGATACGCAGTATTTT; D: NA; V: TRBV6-5; length: 14; size: once; J: TRBJ2-3
CDR3: CASSPFDFRGSSYNEQFF; DNA: TGTGCCAGCAGCCCCTTTGATTTTAGGGGGAGCTCCTACAATGAGCAGTTCTTC; D: NA; V: TRBV14; length: 18; size: few; J: TRBJ2-1
CDR3: CSASRLAGVNEQFF; DNA: TGCAGTGCTAGTCGGCTAGCGGGGGTGAATGAGCAGTTCTTC; D: TRBD2; V: TRBV20-1; length: 14; size: once; J: TRBJ2-1
CDR3: CASSLGANTDTQYF; DNA: TGTGCCAGCAGCTTAGGGGCTAACACAGATACGCAGTATTTT; D: NA; V: TRBV7-2; length: 14; size: NA; J: TRBJ2-3
CDR3: CASSYSGTGSGTEAFF; DNA: TGTGCCAGCAGTTACTCGGGCACAGGGAGCGGCACTGAAGCTTTCTTT; D: NA; V: TRBV6-5; length: 16; size: NA; J: TRBJ1-1
CDR3: CASSSGLAGGDLGGEQFF; DNA: TGTGCCAGCAGCTCGGGACTAGCGGGGGGAGACCTGGGAGGTGAGCAGTTCTTC; D: TRBD2; V: TRBV11-2; length: 18; size: NA; J: TRBJ2-1
CDR3: CATSESTGPYSNQPQHF; DNA: TGTGCCACCAGTGAATCGACAGGTCCCTATAGCAATCAGCCCCAGCATTTT; D: NA; V: TRBV24-1; length: 17; size: NA; J: TRBJ1-5
CDR3: CASSRTAAYEQYF; DNA: TGTGCCAGCAGCCGCACTGCTGCCTACGAGCAGTACTTC; D: NA; V: TRBV6-2/TRBV6-3; length: 13; size: NA; J: TRBJ2-7
CDR3: CASSIDGFNQPQHF; DNA: TGTGCCAGTAGTATTGACGGTTTTAATCAGCCCCAGCATTTT; D: NA; V: TRBV19; length: 14; size: NA; J: TRBJ1-5
CDR3: CASSLGLAGEQYF; DNA: TGTGCCAGTAGTTTAGGACTAGCGGGCGAGCAGTACTTC; D: TRBD2; V: TRBV19; length: 13; size: NA; J: TRBJ2-7
CDR3: CASSLGPLAGNEQFF; DNA: TGTGCCAGCAGCTTAGGCCCTCTAGCGGGAAATGAGCAGTTCTTC; D: TRBD2; V: TRBV7-6; length: 15; size: NA; J: TRBJ2-1
CDR3: CASSYGAHTGELFF; DNA: TGTGCCAGCAGCTATGGGGCGCACACCGGGGAGCTGTTTTTT; D: NA; V: TRBV7-8; length: 14; size: NA; J: TRBJ2-2
CDR3: CASSLDVQDEQFF; DNA: TGCGCCAGCAGCTTGGACGTCCAGGATGAGCAGTTCTTC; D: NA; V: TRBV5-1; length: 13; size: NA; J: TRBJ2-1
CDR3: CASSLTGGSGTEAFF; DNA: TGTGCCAGCAGCCTTACCGGAGGGTCAGGCACTGAAGCTTTCTTT; D: NA; V: TRBV3-1/TRBV3-2; length: 15; size: NA; J: TRBJ1-1
CDR3: CASTKGRGRELFF; DNA: TGTGCCAGCACCAAAGGAAGGGGGAGGGAGCTGTTTTTT; D: NA; V: TRBV7-9; length: 13; size: NA; J: TRBJ2-2
CDR3: CASSLRPYDDSPLHF; DNA: TGTGCCAGCAGTTTACGACCCTACGACGATTCACCCCTCCACTTT; D: NA; V: TRBV27; length: 15; size: NA; J: TRBJ1-6
CDR3: CASSGDRVRDTQYF; DNA: TGTGCCAGCAGCGGAGACAGGGTAAGGGATACGCAGTATTTT; D: TRBD1; V: TRBV9; length: 14; size: NA; J: TRBJ2-3
CDR3: CASSPGQGYSYEQYF; DNA: TGTGCCAGCAGCCCGGGACAGGGATACTCCTACGAGCAGTACTTC; D: TRBD1; V: TRBV2; length: 15; size: NA; J: TRBJ2-7
CDR3: CASSVQNTVNTGELFF; DNA: TGTGCCAGCTCAGTACAGAATACAGTTAACACCGGGGAGCTGTTTTTT; D: NA; V: TRBV18; length: 16; size: NA; J: TRBJ2-2
CDR3: CASSLGGGTSYEQYF; DNA: TGTGCCAGCAGCCTCGGAGGGGGGACATCCTACGAGCAGTACTTC; D: NA; V: TRBV9; length: 15; size: once; J: TRBJ2-7
CDR3: CASSLRPTGANYGYTF; DNA: TGTGCCAGCAGCCTAAGACCGACAGGAGCTAACTATGGCTACACCTTC; D: NA; V: TRBV9; length: 16; size: few; J: TRBJ1-2
CDR3: CASMPTLNTEAFF; DNA: TGCGCCAGCATGCCCACACTGAACACTGAAGCTTTCTTT; D: NA; V: TRBV4-1; length: 13; size: NA; J: TRBJ1-1
CDR3: CASSLDLSYEQYF; DNA: TGCGCCAGCAGCTTGGACCTCTCCTACGAGCAGTACTTC; D: NA; V: TRBV5-1; length: 13; size: NA; J: TRBJ2-7
CDR3: CASSLSRLNTEAFF; DNA: TGTGCCAGCAGCTTAAGCAGACTGAACACTGAAGCTTTCTTT; D: NA; V: TRBV7-9; length: 14; size: NA; J: TRBJ1-1
CDR3: CSASVGVYGYTF; DNA: TGCAGTGCTAGTGTAGGGGTATATGGCTACACCTTC; D: NA; V: TRBV20-1; length: 12; size: NA; J: TRBJ1-2
CDR3: CASSPRMTGRTEETQYF; DNA: TGTGCCAGCAGCCCCAGGATGACGGGCAGGACGGAAGAGACCCAGTACTTC; D: NA; V: TRBV11-3; length: 17; size: NA; J: TRBJ2-5
CDR3: CASSLWGSGNTIYF; DNA: TGTGCCAGCAGCTTATGGGGGAGCGGAAACACCATATATTTT; D: NA; V: TRBV7-2; length: 14; size: NA; J: TRBJ1-3
CDR3: CAWRKQGQETQYF; DNA: TGTGCCTGGAGGAAACAGGGGCAAGAGACCCAGTACTTC; D: TRBD1; V: TRBV30; length: 13; size: NA; J: TRBJ2-5
CDR3: CASSFQDRGGGYTF; DNA: TGTGCCAGCAGCTTCCAGGACAGGGGTGGTGGCTACACCTTC; D: TRBD1; V: TRBV5-4; length: 14; size: NA; J: TRBJ1-2
CDR3: CASSSGGAISTDTQYF; DNA: TGCGCCAGCAGTAGCGGGGGGGCTATTAGCACAGATACGCAGTATTTT; D: TRBD2; V: TRBV5-1; length: 16; size: NA; J: TRBJ2-3
CDR3: CASSPRPGQGIPYEQYF; DNA: TGTGCCAGCAGTCCACGTCCGGGACAGGGGATCCCCTACGAGCAGTACTTC; D: TRBD1; V: TRBV25-1; length: 17; size: NA; J: TRBJ2-7
CDR3: CASSRSTGGNTEAFF; DNA: TGTGCCAGCAGCCGTTCGACAGGGGGCAACACTGAAGCTTTCTTT; D: TRBD1; V: TRBV28; length: 15; size: NA; J: TRBJ1-1
CDR3: CASSPGPGTGFGDTQYF; DNA: TGTGCCAGCAGTCCGGGCCCCGGGACAGGGTTTGGAGATACGCAGTATTTT; D: TRBD1; V: TRBV6-4; length: 17; size: NA; J: TRBJ2-3
CDR3: CASSNLAGGRTDTQYF; DNA: TGTGCCAGTTCCAACTTAGCGGGGGGGCGCACAGATACGCAGTATTTT; D: TRBD2; V: TRBV19; length: 16; size: NA; J: TRBJ2-3
CDR3: CAWRPVATLHF; DNA: TGTGCCTGGAGACCGGTGGCGACCCTCCACTTT; D: NA; V: TRBV30; length: 11; size: once; J: TRBJ1-6
CDR3: CASSTPSVGTEAFF; DNA: TGTGCCAGCAGCACCCCTTCAGTCGGCACTGAAGCTTTCTTT; D: NA; V: TRBV2; length: 14; size: once; J: TRBJ1-1
CDR3: CAISESLNRLLNYGYTF; DNA: TGTGCCATCAGTGAGTCACTGAACCGTCTCCTTAACTATGGCTACACCTTC; D: NA; V: TRBV10-3; length: 17; size: NA; J: TRBJ1-2
CDR3: CAWSVPAEGTYGYTF; DNA: TGTGCCTGGAGCGTCCCCGCCGAGGGAACCTATGGCTACACCTTC; D: NA; V: TRBV30; length: 15; size: NA; J: TRBJ1-2
CDR3: CASSIHRDPYNEQFF; DNA: TGTGCCAGTAGTATCCACAGGGACCCATACAATGAGCAGTTCTTC; D: NA; V: TRBV19; length: 15; size: NA; J: TRBJ2-1
CDR3: CASSLDRVNEQFF; DNA: TGTGCCAGCAGTTTGGACAGGGTGAATGAGCAGTTCTTC; D: TRBD1; V: TRBV27; length: 13; size: NA; J: TRBJ2-1
CDR3: CASSFSRIYEQYF; DNA: TGTGCCAGCAGTTTTAGCCGGATCTACGAGCAGTACTTC; D: NA; V: TRBV27; length: 13; size: NA; J: TRBJ2-7
CDR3: CASSTGQGVYEKLFF; DNA: TGTGCCAGCAGCACGGGACAGGGTGTCTACGAAAAACTGTTTTTT; D: TRBD1; V: TRBV4-2; length: 15; size: NA; J: TRBJ1-4
CDR3: CASRARCRKTTYEQYF; DNA: TGTGCCAGCAGAGCCCGGTGTCGGAAGACTACTTACGAGCAGTACTTC; D: NA; V: TRBV21-1; length: 16; size: NA; J: TRBJ2-7
CDR3: CASSQFRQASRFFATNEKLFF; DNA: TGTGCCAGCAGTCAATTTCGACAGGCGTCACGCTTCTTTGCAACTAATGAAAAACTGTTTTTT; D: NA; V: TRBV28; length: 21; size: NA; J: TRBJ1-4
CDR3: CASSFIWGANTEAFF; DNA: TGTGCCAGCAGCTTTATTTGGGGGGCGAACACTGAAGCTTTCTTT; D: NA; V: TRBV11-2; length: 15; size: once; J: TRBJ1-1
CDR3: CSVGGPQGLQTGELFF; DNA: TGCAGCGTCGGGGGGCCACAGGGGTTGCAGACCGGGGAGCTGTTTTTT; D: NA; V: TRBV29-1; length: 16; size: NA; J: TRBJ2-2